This is a list of T cell receptor beta chains from one sample in a study of T cell repertoires in cytomegalovirus infection. One entry per CDR3 protein, called by TCRdb with MiXCR from the reads. The sample contains 140,000 to 150,000 distinct CDR3 sequences, roughly 32% of which appear only once. These receptors have no known antigen. The sample here was CD8+ T cells from cultured PBMCs, taken from culture after CMV antigen stimulation. All receptors come from a human donor in good health (CMV status not recorded). Some clones in this sample may be carry-over from other donors' samples. Each CDR3 is given with its conserved first and last residue. A D gene is named only where the DNA matches it firmly. Expanded clones are given a class, and other clones once, few, many or no size at all.

CDR3aa,CDR3nt,abundance,v_gene,d_gene,j_gene
CASVPYPNGDTQYF,TGTGCCAGCGTACCGTATCCTAACGGGGATACGCAGTATTTT,NA,TRBV7-9,NA,TRBJ2-3
CASSLYNSGEQFF,TGTGCCAGCAGTTTATACAATAGCGGGGAGCAGTTCTTC,NA,TRBV28,TRBD2,TRBJ2-1
CASSYLSGGGRGYNEQFF,TGTGCCAGCAGTTATCTCAGCGGGGGGGGCCGTGGCTACAATGAGCAGTTCTTC,once,TRBV6-2/TRBV6-3,TRBD2,TRBJ2-1
CASSATPGTALSYEQYF,TGTGCCAGCAGTGCTACTCCCGGGACAGCCCTTTCCTACGAGCAGTACTTC,NA,TRBV2,TRBD1,TRBJ2-7
CASSPGTGAFYGYTF,TGCGCCAGCAGCCCAGGGACAGGGGCCTTCTATGGCTACACCTTC,NA,TRBV4-1,TRBD1,TRBJ1-2
CASSLGHLVEQYF,TGTGCCAGCAGTTTAGGGCACCTTGTGGAGCAGTACTTC,few,TRBV27,NA,TRBJ2-7
CASSLDTPYEQYF,TGTGCCAGCAGCTTGGATACCCCCTACGAGCAGTACTTC,NA,TRBV5-4,NA,TRBJ2-7
CASIRGVGQFF,TGTGCCAGCATCAGGGGCGTTGGGCAGTTCTTC,once,TRBV5-6,NA,TRBJ2-1
CASSGLDPGPDRGHNEQFF,TGTGCCAGCAGTGGCCTGGACCCCGGCCCCGATCGAGGGCACAATGAGCAGTTCTTC,few,TRBV2,NA,TRBJ2-1
CASSRSGSSLDTEAFF,TGTGCCAGCTCACGTTCTGGGTCTTCCTTAGACACTGAAGCTTTCTTT,NA,TRBV18,NA,TRBJ1-1
CASSPLGTFGYTF,TGTGCCAGCAGCCCACTGGGGACGTTTGGCTACACCTTC,NA,TRBV7-9,NA,TRBJ1-2
CASSIQTGFTEAFF,TGTGCCAGCAGTATCCAGACAGGGTTCACTGAAGCTTTCTTT,many,TRBV19,TRBD1,TRBJ1-1
CASSLAGGASSEQFF,TGTGCCAGCAGCTTAGCTGGGGGGGCCAGTTCTGAGCAGTTCTTC,NA,TRBV7-2,NA,TRBJ2-1
CASSQLTGDPNYGYTF,TGCGCCAGCAGCCAACTTACAGGGGATCCTAACTATGGCTACACCTTC,NA,TRBV4-1,TRBD1,TRBJ1-2
CASSEAVYEQYF,TGTGCCAGCAGTGAGGCTGTCTACGAGCAGTACTTC,NA,TRBV2,NA,TRBJ2-7
CASSQVPNEQFF,TGTGCCAGCAGCCAAGTGCCTAATGAGCAGTTCTTC,NA,TRBV3-1,NA,TRBJ2-1
CASSLDPVLEQFF,TGTGCCAGCAGCTTAGATCCCGTGCTTGAGCAGTTCTTC,NA,TRBV11-2,NA,TRBJ2-1
CASSGQGILFF,TGTGCCAGCAGCGGACAGGGTATACTGTTTTTT,NA,TRBV25-1,TRBD1,TRBJ1-4
CASRWLQGTDTQYF,TGTGCCAGCAGATGGTTACAGGGGACAGATACGCAGTATTTT,NA,TRBV6-1,TRBD1,TRBJ2-3
CASSLGGWDEQFF,TGTGCCAGCAGTTTAGGAGGGTGGGATGAGCAGTTCTTC,NA,TRBV27,NA,TRBJ2-1
CASSQERTGDYEQYF,TGCGCCAGCAGCCAAGAGAGGACAGGGGACTACGAGCAGTACTTC,NA,TRBV4-1,TRBD1,TRBJ2-7
CASSLMGPDSDTQYF,TGTGCCAGCAGTTTAATGGGGCCGGATTCAGATACGCAGTATTTT,many,TRBV27,NA,TRBJ2-3
CASSLGTAASTDTQYF,TGTGCCAGCAGTTTAGGGACCGCTGCTAGCACAGATACGCAGTATTTT,many,TRBV12-3/TRBV12-4,NA,TRBJ2-3
CASSTDSSYGYTF,TGTGCCAGCAGTACCGACAGTTCCTATGGCTACACCTTC,NA,TRBV28,NA,TRBJ1-2
CASSLLAGGSTDTQYF,TGTGCCAGCAGCTTACTAGCGGGAGGATCTACAGATACGCAGTATTTT,many,TRBV7-8,TRBD2,TRBJ2-3
CASSPRGNNSPLHF,TGTGCCAGCAGCCCTCGGGGGAATAATTCACCCCTCCACTTT,many,TRBV11-1,NA,TRBJ1-6
CASSADGTDTQYF,TGTGCCAGCAGCGCGGATGGCACAGATACGCAGTATTTT,few,TRBV7-3,NA,TRBJ2-3
CASSFRGTSNEQFF,TGTGCCAGCAGCTTTCGTGGGACTAGCAATGAGCAGTTCTTC,many,TRBV7-8,TRBD2,TRBJ2-1
CASSLNQETQYF,TGTGCCAGCAGCTTGAACCAAGAGACCCAGTACTTC,NA,TRBV7-2,NA,TRBJ2-5